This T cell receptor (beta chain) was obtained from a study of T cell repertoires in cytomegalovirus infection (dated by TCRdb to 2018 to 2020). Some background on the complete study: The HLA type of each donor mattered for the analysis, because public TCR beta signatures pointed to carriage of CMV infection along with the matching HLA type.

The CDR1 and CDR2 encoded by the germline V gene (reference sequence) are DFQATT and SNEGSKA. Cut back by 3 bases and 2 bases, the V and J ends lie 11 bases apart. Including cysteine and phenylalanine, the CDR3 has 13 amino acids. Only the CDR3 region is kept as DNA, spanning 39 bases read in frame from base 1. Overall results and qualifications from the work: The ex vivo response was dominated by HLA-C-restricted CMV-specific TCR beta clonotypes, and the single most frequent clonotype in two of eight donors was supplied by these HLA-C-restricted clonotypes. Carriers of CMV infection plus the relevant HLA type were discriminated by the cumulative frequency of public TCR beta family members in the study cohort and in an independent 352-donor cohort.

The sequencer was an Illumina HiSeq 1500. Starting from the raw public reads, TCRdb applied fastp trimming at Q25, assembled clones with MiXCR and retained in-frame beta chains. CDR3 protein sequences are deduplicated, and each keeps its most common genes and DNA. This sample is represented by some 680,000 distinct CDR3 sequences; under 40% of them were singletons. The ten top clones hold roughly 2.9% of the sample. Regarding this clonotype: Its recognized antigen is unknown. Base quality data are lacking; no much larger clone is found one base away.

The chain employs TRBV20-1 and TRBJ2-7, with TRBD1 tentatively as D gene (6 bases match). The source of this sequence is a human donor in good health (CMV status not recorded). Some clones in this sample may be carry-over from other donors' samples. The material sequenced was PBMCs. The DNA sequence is TGCAGTGCTAGTCAAGGGGGACCCTACGAGCAGTACTTC. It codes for CSASQGGPYEQYF.